The rows below give T cell receptor beta chains drawn from one sample of a study of T cell clonotyping in hematopoietic cell transplantation. Generated by immunoSEQ multiplex PCR, the TCRdb table keeps only in-frame clones and is missing some. The sample has 35,000 to 45,000 clones; 88% are singletons. Sequenced sample: peripheral blood mononuclear cells. Receptor source: a woman in her forties in good health. Some clones in this sample may be carry-over from other donors' samples. CDR3s include the opening cysteine and the closing phenylalanine or tryptophan. D genes are given only for firm matches. For some rows the clone size is stated as once, few or many, or as a class when expanded; others skip it.

clone_size: -; v_call: TRBV7-7; j_call: TRBJ2-3; d_call: -; cdr3_aa: CASTPLAAADTQYF; cdr3_nt: TGTGCTAGCACCCCGTTAGCTGCGGCAGATACGCAGTATTTT
clone_size: -; v_call: TRBV2; j_call: TRBJ2-7; d_call: -; cdr3_aa: CASSLSTYEQYF; cdr3_nt: TGTGCCAGCAGTCTGAGTACCTACGAGCAGTACTTC
clone_size: once; v_call: TRBV2; j_call: TRBJ2-2; d_call: TRBD1; cdr3_aa: CASGRQGYTGELFF; cdr3_nt: TGTGCCAGCGGGAGACAGGGCTACACCGGGGAGCTGTTTTTT
clone_size: -; v_call: TRBV9; j_call: TRBJ1-4; d_call: TRBD1; cdr3_aa: CASSVGTGNEKLFF; cdr3_nt: TGTGCCAGCAGCGTTGGGACAGGGAATGAAAAACTGTTTTTT
clone_size: -; v_call: TRBV7-9; j_call: TRBJ1-4; d_call: -; cdr3_aa: CASSFSTAWGEKLFF; cdr3_nt: TGTGCCAGCAGCTTTTCAACTGCCTGGGGGGAAAAACTGTTTTTT
clone_size: -; v_call: TRBV7-8; j_call: TRBJ1-5; d_call: -; cdr3_aa: CASSPYDNRGNQPQHF; cdr3_nt: TGTGCCAGCAGCCCCTATGACAACAGGGGCAATCAGCCCCAGCATTTT
clone_size: -; v_call: TRBV7-2; j_call: TRBJ1-2; d_call: -; cdr3_aa: CASSLMTVQLNYGYTF; cdr3_nt: TGTGCCAGCAGCTTAATGACAGTCCAACTAAACTATGGCTACACCTTC
clone_size: -; v_call: TRBV19; j_call: TRBJ2-7; d_call: TRBD1; cdr3_aa: CASSIGDRDDYEQYF; cdr3_nt: TGTGCCAGTAGTATTGGGGACAGGGACGACTACGAGCAGTACTTC
clone_size: -; v_call: TRBV2; j_call: TRBJ2-5; d_call: TRBD2; cdr3_aa: CASSVVAGGATYGETQYF; cdr3_nt: TGTGCCAGCAGTGTGGTAGCGGGAGGGGCTACGTATGGAGAGACCCAGTACTTC
clone_size: -; v_call: TRBV5-1; j_call: TRBJ2-4; d_call: TRBD2; cdr3_aa: CASHRGSSGRARPPIAKNIQYF; cdr3_nt: TGCGCCAGCCACCGAGGATCTAGCGGGAGGGCCCGTCCCCCTATAGCCAAAAACATTCAGTACTTC
clone_size: -; v_call: TRBV5-1; j_call: TRBJ1-1; d_call: -; cdr3_aa: CASSLGIQTNTEAFF; cdr3_nt: TGCGCCAGCAGCTTGGGAATACAGACGAACACTGAAGCTTTCTTT
clone_size: -; v_call: TRBV7-3; j_call: TRBJ1-3; d_call: -; cdr3_aa: CASSTSGFAGNTIYF; cdr3_nt: TGTGCCAGCAGCACCTCAGGGTTTGCCGGAAACACCATATATTTT
clone_size: few; v_call: TRBV5-1; j_call: TRBJ2-7; d_call: -; cdr3_aa: CASRDSHYEQYF; cdr3_nt: TGCGCCAGCAGGGACAGCCACTACGAGCAGTACTTC
clone_size: -; v_call: TRBV4-2; j_call: TRBJ1-1; d_call: -; cdr3_aa: CASSQTNTEAFF; cdr3_nt: TGTGCCAGCAGCCAAACCAACACTGAAGCTTTCTTT
clone_size: -; v_call: TRBV5-1; j_call: TRBJ2-3; d_call: -; cdr3_aa: CASRQDPIRVDTQYF; cdr3_nt: TGCGCCAGCAGGCAGGATCCCATCCGTGTAGATACGCAGTATTTT
clone_size: -; v_call: TRBV27; j_call: TRBJ1-2; d_call: TRBD1; cdr3_aa: CASSPNVGQGAGGYTF; cdr3_nt: TGTGCCAGCAGTCCAAATGTTGGACAGGGGGCAGGTGGCTACACCTTC
clone_size: -; v_call: TRBV28; j_call: TRBJ1-5; d_call: TRBD1; cdr3_aa: CASSPRTGGDQPQHF; cdr3_nt: TGTGCCAGCAGTCCCCGGACAGGTGGGGATCAGCCCCAGCATTTT
clone_size: -; v_call: TRBV9; j_call: TRBJ2-5; d_call: -; cdr3_aa: CASSGGARKETQYF; cdr3_nt: TGTGCCAGCAGCGGGGGGGCTAGGAAGGAGACCCAGTACTTC
clone_size: -; v_call: TRBV5-1; j_call: TRBJ2-3; d_call: -; cdr3_aa: CASSLGGSTDTQYF; cdr3_nt: TGCGCCAGCAGCTTGGGGGGTAGCACAGATACGCAGTATTTT
clone_size: few; v_call: TRBV19; j_call: TRBJ1-2; d_call: -; cdr3_aa: CASTGDYGYTF; cdr3_nt: TGTGCCAGTACAGGGGACTATGGCTACACCTTC
clone_size: -; v_call: TRBV11-2; j_call: TRBJ1-5; d_call: -; cdr3_aa: CASSLDRNQPQHF; cdr3_nt: TGTGCCAGCAGCCTTGACAGGAATCAGCCCCAGCATTTT
clone_size: once; v_call: TRBV7-8; j_call: TRBJ2-7; d_call: -; cdr3_aa: CASSLWLSGSRGEQYF; cdr3_nt: TGTGCCAGCAGCTTATGGCTTTCCGGAAGTAGGGGCGAGCAGTACTTC